This is a list of T cell receptor beta chains from one sample in a study of cytomegalovirus exposure and HLA in healthy donors. Some clones are missing from TCRdb's copy, which holds only in-frame ones; the method was immunoSEQ multiplex PCR. The sample consists of some 140,000 clones, around 84% of them appearing once. The sample was PBMCs. All receptors come from a human donor in good health. Both conserved end residues are part of each CDR3. D genes are given only for firm matches. Size is omitted from some rows. Given values are once, few, many or a class for expanded clones.

D gene | J gene | clone size | V gene | CDR3 protein | CDR3 DNA
TRBD1 | TRBJ1-3 | - | TRBV18 | CASSPSAGQSSGNTIYF | TGTGCCAGCTCACCGTCGGCGGGACAGAGCTCTGGAAACACCATATATTTT
TRBD1 | TRBJ2-7 | - | TRBV6-5 | CASSYRDRGVYEQYF | TGTGCCAGCAGTTACCGGGACAGGGGAGTCTACGAGCAGTACTTC
- | TRBJ2-5 | - | TRBV7-9 | CASSLVLSRDTEETQYF | TGTGCCAGCAGCTTAGTACTTTCCCGGGACACAGAAGAGACCCAGTACTTC
- | TRBJ1-1 | - | TRBV30 | CAWSIYENTEAFF | TGTGCCTGGTCTATCTATGAGAACACTGAAGCTTTCTTT
- | TRBJ1-5 | - | TRBV6-6 | CASSYSFDQPQHF | TGTGCCAGCAGTTACTCGTTCGATCAGCCCCAGCATTTT
TRBD1 | TRBJ2-1 | once | TRBV28 | CASSNRGAVSYNEQFF | TGTGCCAGCAGTAACAGGGGTGCGGTCTCCTACAATGAGCAGTTCTTC
TRBD1 | TRBJ1-3 | - | TRBV7-6 | CASSGQGVGNTIYF | TGTGCCAGCAGCGGACAGGGGGTTGGAAACACCATATATTTT
- | TRBJ2-1 | - | TRBV7-8 | CASSLGSFSYNEQFF | TGTGCCAGCAGCTTAGGTAGCTTCTCCTACAATGAGCAGTTCTTC
TRBD2 | TRBJ2-3 | - | TRBV29-1 | CSTGVAGGQGDTQYF | TGCAGCACGGGGGTAGCGGGGGGGCAGGGAGATACGCAGTATTTT
TRBD1 | TRBJ2-4 | - | TRBV12-5 | CASGRDRGNIQYF | TGTGCTAGTGGACGGGACAGGGGAAACATTCAGTACTTC
TRBD2 | TRBJ2-1 | - | TRBV27 | CASSPWTSGSDEQFF | TGTGCCAGCAGTCCATGGACTAGCGGGAGCGATGAGCAGTTCTTC
TRBD1 | TRBJ2-3 | once | TRBV6-1 | CASRPDRGRADTQYF | TGTGCCAGCAGGCCTGACAGGGGTAGGGCAGATACGCAGTATTTT
- | TRBJ1-1 | - | TRBV12-5 | CASGLVADFMNTEAFF | TGTGCTAGTGGTTTGGTGGCTGATTTTATGAACACTGAAGCTTTCTTT
TRBD2 | TRBJ2-2 | - | TRBV2 | CASNLGTSGNTGELFF | TGTGCCAGCAATCTAGGGACTAGCGGAAACACCGGGGAGCTGTTTTTT
TRBD2 | TRBJ2-3 | - | TRBV5-1 | CASSLTGTTTDTQYF | TGCGCCAGCAGCTTGACCGGGACTACAACAGATACGCAGTATTTT
- | TRBJ1-4 | - | TRBV6-1 | CASRDPGWDEKLFF | TGTGCCAGCAGAGACCCAGGGTGGGATGAAAAACTGTTTTTT
TRBD2 | TRBJ2-1 | - | TRBV19 | CASRKKAVAGGYEQFF | TGTGCCAGTAGAAAGAAAGCGGTAGCGGGAGGTTATGAGCAGTTCTTC
- | TRBJ2-5 | - | TRBV6-1 | CASSEWGEETQYF | TGTGCCAGCAGTGAATGGGGGGAAGAGACCCAGTACTTC
- | TRBJ1-1 | - | TRBV6-1 | CASISPQGGTEAFF | TGTGCCAGCATCTCACCGCAGGGTGGCACTGAAGCTTTCTTT
TRBD1 | TRBJ1-2 | - | TRBV7-9 | CASSLKGAQIYGYTF | TGTGCCAGCAGCTTAAAGGGGGCCCAAATCTATGGCTACACCTTC
- | TRBJ1-5 | - | TRBV5-8 | CASRSLLIPGQLSQPQHF | TGTGCCAGCAGGAGCCTATTGATCCCGGGACAACTAAGTCAGCCCCAGCATTTT
- | TRBJ2-7 | few | TRBV7-9 | CAAGSGVRDEQYF | TGTGCCGCCGGGTCCGGGGTTCGGGACGAGCAGTACTTC